A single sample is the source of the 24 T cell receptor beta chains below, sequenced in a study of CD8 T cells in ankylosing spondylitis. Findings and caveats of the study: For ankylosing spondylitis blood, a TCR beta motif of roughly 8 highly homologous variants appeared characteristic.

For these receptors, no antigen is known. TCRdb fed the 5' RACE reads into MiXCR, producing one record per CDR3 protein. The table lists around 890,000 distinct CDR3 sequences, approximately 12% of them singletons. The material sequenced was blood, either unsorted or a sorted T cell fraction (not recorded which). The receptors stem from a male donor with ankylosing spondylitis.

The V and J genes are TRBV4-2 and TRBJ2-1; possibly TRBD2 for D (5 bases). Germline CDR1 and CDR2: LGHNA and YNFKEQ. Deletions cut 0 bases from V and 5 bases from J, with 5 bases between. The length of the CDR3 is 13 residues. The CDR3 DNA reads TGTGCCAGCAGCCAAGAGCGGGACAATGAGCAGTTCTTC. Translation: CASSQERDNEQFF.

This clonotype was counted at least ten times. This chain connects TRBV20-1 to TRBJ1-1, with D possibly TRBD1 on 5 matching bases. This CDR3 is built from 12 residues. Germline V lookup: CDR1 DFQATT, CDR2 SNEGSKA (reference sequence). The ends were cut back, 4 bases at V and 5 bases at J, with 11 bases in the middle. The CDR3 DNA reads TGCAGTGCTACCGGGGGGAGGACTGAAGCTTTCTTT. This sequence encodes CSATGGRTEAFF.

The chain recombines TRBV20-1 with TRBJ1-4; D is unclear. Trimming shortened V by 0 bases and J by 4 bases, and 12 bases separated the two germline ends. The CDR3 runs to 15 residues. Per the germline V gene, CDR1 is DFQATT and CDR2 is SNEGSKA (reference sequence). The CDR3 DNA follows: TGCAGTGCTAGAGATCTTAATCAGATTAATGAAAAACTGTTTTTT. This codes for CSARDLNQINEKLFF.

The sample holds a few counts of this clonotype. The V gene is TRBV9, the J gene TRBJ2-1; D not certain. The CDR3 sequence is 15 residues long. Between the trimmed V and J ends, which lost 0 bases and 0 bases, there was a span of 7 bases. In germline, CDR1 is SGDLS, CDR2 YYNGEE. The CDR3 is CASSVGVDSYNEQFF. The CDR3 DNA reads TGTGCCAGCAGCGTAGGGGTAGACTCCTACAATGAGCAGTTCTTC.

This clonotype has just a few counts. This chain connects TRBV30 to TRBJ2-3; D gene ambiguous. In germline, CDR1 is GTSNPN, CDR2 SVGIG (reference sequence). This CDR3 region has 11 residues. The V end lost 2 bases, the J end lost 8 bases, and 8 bases lay between the germline ends. CDR3 sequence: CAWSSTVTQYF. CDR3 DNA: TGTGCCTGGAGTTCGACGGTTACGCAGTATTTT.

V and J are TRBV6-1 and TRBJ1-1; 9 nucleotides match TRBD1. The CDR3 is 13 residues long. J was trimmed by 10 bases and V by 7 bases; bases with no gene match: 10. CDR1 is MNHNS, CDR2 SASEGT, per germline. CDR3: CASTRGTGMLAFF. The CDR3 DNA reads TGTGCCAGCACCAGGGGGACAGGGATGCTAGCTTTCTTT.

The V and J genes are TRBV20-1 and TRBJ2-7; the D gene is possibly TRBD2 (6 bases). V dropped 1 base and J dropped 3 bases, with 16 bases sitting between them. The germline V gene has CDR1 DFQATT and CDR2 SNEGSKA (reference sequence). This CDR3 spans 15 amino acids. The CDR3 protein is CSARGRETSFYEQYF. The CDR3 DNA reads TGCAGTGCTAGAGGGAGGGAGACTTCCTTCTACGAGCAGTACTTC.

A few counts support this clonotype. This chain uses TRBV6-5 with TRBJ1-2; perhaps TRBD1 as D (5 bases). Germline V lookup: CDR1 MNHEY, CDR2 SVGAGI. This CDR3 comprises 14 residues. V lost 0 bases, J lost 10 bases, and 15 bases lay in between. CDR3 in amino acids: CASSYSTGLKDYTF. CDR3 DNA sequence: TGTGCCAGCAGTTACTCAACAGGCCTTAAGGACTACACCTTC.

This clonotype was found a few times. This chain joins TRBV6-2 or TRBV6-3 and TRBJ2-1, with 9 bases identical to TRBD2. V lost 0 bases to trimming and J lost 9 bases; unmatched junction nucleotides: 3. This CDR3 has 14 residues. Germline CDR1 MNHEY, CDR2 SVGEGT. This CDR3 reads CASSYSAGGFEQFF. CDR3 bases: TGTGCCAGCAGTTACTCAGCGGGGGGCTTTGAGCAGTTCTTC.

This clonotype was observed a few times. CDR3 residues: CASSLGSGTVEAFF. The CDR3 DNA reads TGCGCCAGCAGCTTGGGGTCCGGGACAGTTGAAGCTTTCTTT. The genes are TRBV5-1 and TRBJ1-1; 7 positions match TRBD1. From germline, CDR1 is SGHRS and CDR2 YFSETQ. The V segment lost 0 bases and the J segment 7 bases; nucleotides outside the gene matches: 6. The CDR3 is 14 residues long.

CDR3 amino acids: CASSSRSRDRVINEQFF. The CDR3 DNA is TGTGCCAGCAGTTCTCGCAGCCGGGACAGGGTAATCAATGAGCAGTTCTTC. The chain uses TRBV28 and TRBJ2-1; the match to TRBD1 covers 9 bases. CDR1 and CDR2 from the germline V gene are MDHEN and SYDVKM. V dropped 4 bases and J dropped 6; count of bases not matched to a gene: 13. This CDR3 is 17 amino acids long. The full variable domain, in which reference TRBV28 and TRBJ2-1 provide the parts outside the CDR3, is DVKVTQSSRYLVKRTGEKVFLECVQDMDHENMFWYRQDPGLGLRLIYFSYDVKMKEKGDIPEGYSVSREKKERFSLILESASTNQTSMYLCASSSRSRDRVINEQFFGPGTRLTVL.

This sequence joins TRBV29-1 and TRBJ2-7, with D possibly matching TRBD1 (6 bases). Germline V gene sequence: CDR1 SQVTM, CDR2 ANQGSEA. V was pared by 1 base and J by 1 base, with 17 bases between. This CDR3 has 16 residues. In DNA form, the CDR3 reads TGCAGCGTTGAAGCCAGTGGTTGGACAGATTCCTACGAGCAGTACTTC. The encoded protein is CSVEASGWTDSYEQYF.

The chain carries TRBV25-1 and TRBJ2-5; possibly TRBD1 for D (5 bases). Germline loops: CDR1 MGHDK, CDR2 SYGVNS. This CDR3 has 15 residues. V was pared by 4 bases and J by 5 bases, with 17 bases between. The DNA for the CDR3 is TGTGCCAGCAGTGGACAGACACTCCCGTCGGAGACCCAGTACTTC. It is translated as CASSGQTLPSETQYF.

The chain links TRBV7-8 to TRBJ1-6; weak D call: TRBD1 (5 bases). CDR3 size: 13 residues. V shed 1 base and J shed 10 bases, with 8 bases lying between them. The germline V gene encodes CDR1 SGHVS and CDR2 FQNEAQ. CDR3 amino acids: CASSLDRRSPLHF. The CDR3, as DNA: TGTGCCAGCAGCTTAGACAGGAGGTCACCCCTCCACTTT.

This clonotype showed up just a few times. The J gene is TRBJ2-3, the V gene TRBV20-1; TRBD1 agrees at 7 bases. V shed 6 bases, J shed 1 base, and the junction held 7 bases outside the gene matches. The germline CDR1 and CDR2 sequences are DFQATT and SNEGSKA (reference sequence). This CDR3 has 14 amino acids. The CDR3 DNA reads as TGCAGTGCACCAACAGGGGTCCGCACAGATACGCAGTATTTT. Amino acid sequence: CSAPTGVRTDTQYF.

The rearrangement joins TRBV23-1 to TRBJ2-5, with D hard to call. TRBV23-1 belongs to the ORF category, with a function that is uncertain. This CDR3 comprises 15 residues. V lost 2 bases, J lost 1 base, and 11 bases lay in between. CDR3 region: CASSQPQQIQETQYF. As DNA, the CDR3 is TGCGCCAGCAGTCAACCCCAGCAGATCCAAGAGACCCAGTACTTC.

The table lists this clonotype with many counts. This chain connects TRBV6-1 to TRBJ1-4; D not certain. V was pared by 5 bases and J by 5 bases, with 15 bases between. Looked up from germline, CDR1 is MNHNS and CDR2 is SASEGT. CDR3 length: 15 residues. The chain's CDR3 is CASSPRYSSNEKLFF. The CDR3 coding sequence is TGTGCCAGCAGTCCCCGGTACAGCTCGAATGAAAAACTGTTTTTT.

This clonotype occurred many times. The chain uses TRBV7-2 and TRBJ2-5, with 11 positions matching TRBD2. Germline V gene lookup returns CDR1 SGHTA and CDR2 FQGNSA. This CDR3 is 16 amino acids long. V was clipped by 5 bases and J by 1 base; unmatched bases: 6. The CDR3 DNA reads TGTGCCAGCAGCACAACGGGACTAGCGGTCCAAGAGACCCAGTACTTC. This codes for CASSTTGLAVQETQYF.

Only a few counts were recorded for this clonotype. The V gene is TRBV9, the J gene TRBJ2-7; tentative D call: TRBD2 (5 bases). CDR1 SGDLS and CDR2 YYNGEE come from the germline V gene. The CDR3 has 14 residues. Trimming took 3 bases from V and 3 from J, leaving 13 bases between them. The DNA for the CDR3 is TGTGCCAGCAGCGCCCTCCCCGGGGTCTACGAGCAGTACTTC. It translates to CASSALPGVYEQYF.

The chain has TRBV5-1 and TRBJ1-6; 9 bases match TRBD1. The CDR3 is 16 amino acids. V lost 4 bases to trimming and J lost 5 bases; unmatched junction nucleotides: 7. The V gene's germline CDR1 is SGHRS and CDR2 YFSETQ. DNA for the CDR3: TGCGCCAGCAGCCAGGACAGGGGTGGGCATAATTCACCCCTCCACTTT. This codes for CASSQDRGGHNSPLHF. The full variable domain, in which reference TRBV5-1 and TRBJ1-6 provide the parts outside the CDR3, is KAGVTQTPRYLIKTRGQQVTLSCSPISGHRSVSWYQQTPGQGLQFLFEYFSETQRNKGNFPGRFSGRQFSNSRSEMNVSTLELGDSALYLCASSQDRGGHNSPLHFGNGTRLTVT.

This clonotype was detected ten times or more. This chain links TRBV5-1 with TRBJ2-1; D gene uncertain. Trimming left V 0 bases short and J 1 base short, with 5 bases between. The CDR3 spans 14 residues. In germline, CDR1 is SGHRS, CDR2 YFSETQ. CDR3 protein: CASSLGGSYNEQFF. In DNA, the CDR3 is TGCGCCAGCAGCTTGGGTGGTTCCTACAATGAGCAGTTCTTC.

The genes are TRBV20-1 and TRBJ1-4, with D possibly matching TRBD1 (6 bases). The CDR3 consists of 15 residues. V was pared by 1 base and J by 8 bases, with 17 bases between. CDR1 is DFQATT and CDR2 is SNEGSKA in the germline V gene (reference sequence). The chain's CDR3 is CSARVVGGVVEKLFF. DNA for the CDR3: TGCAGTGCTAGAGTAGTAGGGGGAGTGGTCGAAAAACTGTTTTTT.

This clonotype showed up just a few times. This rearrangement joins TRBV20-1 to TRBJ1-2; D gene unclear. The CDR3 covers 11 residues. Between the trimmed V and J ends, which lost 7 bases and 1 base, there was a span of 7 bases. In germline, CDR1 is DFQATT, CDR2 SNEGSKA (reference sequence). CDR3: CSGLDNYGYTF. The CDR3 DNA reads as TGCAGTGGCCTAGATAACTATGGCTACACCTTC.

The V gene is TRBV6-1, the J gene TRBJ1-6, with D perhaps TRBD1 (5 bases). This CDR3 region has 14 residues. The V end was cut by 5 bases, the J end by 7 bases, with 12 bases between. Per the germline V gene, CDR1 is MNHNS and CDR2 is SASEGT. In nucleotides, the CDR3 is TGTGCCAGCAGTCCACAGGTCGGGAATTCACCCCTCCACTTT. This codes for CASSPQVGNSPLHF.